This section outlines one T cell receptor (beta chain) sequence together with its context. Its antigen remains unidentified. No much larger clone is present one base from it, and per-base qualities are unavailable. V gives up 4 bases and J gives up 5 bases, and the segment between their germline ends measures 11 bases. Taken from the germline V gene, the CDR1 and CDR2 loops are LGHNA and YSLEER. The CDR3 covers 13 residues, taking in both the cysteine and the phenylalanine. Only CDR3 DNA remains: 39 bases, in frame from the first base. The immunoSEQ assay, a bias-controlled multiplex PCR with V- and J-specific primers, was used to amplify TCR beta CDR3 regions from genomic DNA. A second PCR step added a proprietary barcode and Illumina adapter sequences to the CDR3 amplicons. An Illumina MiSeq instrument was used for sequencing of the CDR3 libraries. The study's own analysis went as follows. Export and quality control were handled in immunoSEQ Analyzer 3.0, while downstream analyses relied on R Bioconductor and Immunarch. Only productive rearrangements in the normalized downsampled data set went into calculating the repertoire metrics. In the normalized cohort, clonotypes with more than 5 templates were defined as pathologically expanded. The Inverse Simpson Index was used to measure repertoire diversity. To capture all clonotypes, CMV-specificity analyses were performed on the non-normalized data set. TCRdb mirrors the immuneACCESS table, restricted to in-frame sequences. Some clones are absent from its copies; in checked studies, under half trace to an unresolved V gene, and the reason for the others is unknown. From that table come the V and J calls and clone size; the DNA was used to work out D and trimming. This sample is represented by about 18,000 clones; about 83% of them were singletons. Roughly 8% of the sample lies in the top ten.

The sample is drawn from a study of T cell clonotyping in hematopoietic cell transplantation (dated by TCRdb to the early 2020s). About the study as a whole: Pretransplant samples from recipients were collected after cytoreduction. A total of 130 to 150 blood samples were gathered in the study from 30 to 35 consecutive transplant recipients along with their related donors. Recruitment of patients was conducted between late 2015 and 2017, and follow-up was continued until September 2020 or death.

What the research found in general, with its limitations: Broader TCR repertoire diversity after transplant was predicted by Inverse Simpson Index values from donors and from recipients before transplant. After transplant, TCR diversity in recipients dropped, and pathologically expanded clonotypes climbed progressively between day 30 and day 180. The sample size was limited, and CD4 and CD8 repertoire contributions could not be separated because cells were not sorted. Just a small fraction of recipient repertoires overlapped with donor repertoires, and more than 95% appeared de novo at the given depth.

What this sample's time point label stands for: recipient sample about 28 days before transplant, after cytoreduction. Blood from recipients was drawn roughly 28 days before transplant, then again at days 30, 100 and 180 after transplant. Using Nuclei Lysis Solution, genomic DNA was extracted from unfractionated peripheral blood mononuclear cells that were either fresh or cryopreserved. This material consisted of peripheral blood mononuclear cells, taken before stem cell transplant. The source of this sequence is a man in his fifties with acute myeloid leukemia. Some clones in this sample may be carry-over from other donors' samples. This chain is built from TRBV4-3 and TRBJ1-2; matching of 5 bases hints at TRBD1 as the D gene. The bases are TGCGCCAGCAGCCGGTTAGGGGAATATGGCTACACCTTC. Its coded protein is CASSRLGEYGYTF.